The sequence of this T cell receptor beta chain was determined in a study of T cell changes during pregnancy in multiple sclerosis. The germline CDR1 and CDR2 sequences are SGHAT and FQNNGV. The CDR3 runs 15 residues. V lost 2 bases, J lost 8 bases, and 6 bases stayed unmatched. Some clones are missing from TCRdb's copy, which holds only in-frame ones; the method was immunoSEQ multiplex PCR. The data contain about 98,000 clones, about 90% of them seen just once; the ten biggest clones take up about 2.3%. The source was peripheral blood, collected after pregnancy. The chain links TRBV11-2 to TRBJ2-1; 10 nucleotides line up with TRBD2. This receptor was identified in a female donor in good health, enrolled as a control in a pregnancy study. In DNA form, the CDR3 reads TGTGCCAGCAGCTTATTCGAGCGGGAGGGTTATGAGCAGTTCTTC. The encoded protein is CASSLFEREGYEQFF.